Listed below are T cell receptor beta chains from one sample, sequenced in a study of beta chain features in type 1 diabetes. TCRdb's table, derived via immunoSEQ multiplex PCR, lists solely in-frame clones and lacks some. The profile shows about 220,000 clones, roughly a tenth of them singletons. Sequences were obtained from central memory CD4+ T cells from blood. These receptors were taken from a man aged 18 to 29 in good health. Each CDR3 is given with its conserved first and last residue. Each record gives: D gene, V gene, CDR3 length, clone size, J gene, CDR3 protein, CDR3 DNA. D genes are given only for firm matches. Size values are once, few and many counts, or a class for expanded clones, and some rows have none.

TRBD2	TRBV27	15	.	TRBJ2-7	CASSLNSGSFLEQYF	TGTGCCAGCAGTTTAAATAGCGGGAGTTTTTTGGAGCAGTACTTC
.	TRBV5-1	13	.	TRBJ1-5	CASSAMTDQPQHF	TGCGCCAGCAGCGCGATGACAGATCAGCCCCAGCATTTT
.	TRBV5-1	17	few	TRBJ2-2	CASSFWTAGMNTGELFF	TGCGCCAGCAGCTTCTGGACAGCCGGCATGAACACCGGGGAGCTGTTTTTT
.	TRBV7-7	13	many	TRBJ2-1	CASSLSFGDEQFF	TGTGCTAGCAGCCTATCCTTCGGCGATGAGCAGTTCTTC
.	TRBV30	12	.	TRBJ2-1	CAWSVQVNEQFF	TGTGCCTGGAGTGTACAGGTGAATGAGCAGTTCTTC
.	TRBV18	15	few	TRBJ2-1	CASSPWGELNNEQFF	TGTGCCAGCTCACCATGGGGCGAACTAAACAATGAGCAGTTCTTC
.	TRBV5-1	14	many	TRBJ2-1	CASSPLGSSNEQFF	TGCGCCAGCAGCCCATTGGGGAGCTCCAATGAGCAGTTCTTC
TRBD1	TRBV5-4	14	.	TRBJ1-1	CASSLTGVATEAFF	TGTGCCAGCAGCTTAACAGGGGTAGCCACTGAAGCTTTCTTT
.	TRBV5-6	11	.	TRBJ2-1	CASSFGDGDFF	TGTGCCAGCAGCTTTGGAGACGGGGATTTCTTC
TRBD2	TRBV15	19	.	TRBJ2-2	CATSRPLGTSSGNTGELFF	TGTGCCACCAGCAGACCCTTAGGGACGTCTAGCGGGAACACCGGGGAGCTGTTTTTT
.	TRBV7-9	11	.	TRBJ2-7	CASSHQYEQYF	TGTGCCAGCAGCCACCAATACGAGCAGTACTTC
.	TRBV7-9	14	.	TRBJ1-2	CASSFRGANYGYTF	TGTGCCAGCAGCTTCAGGGGAGCTAACTATGGCTACACCTTC
TRBD2	TRBV6-5	14	.	TRBJ2-7	CASSYGGLAGEQYF	TGTGCCAGCAGTTACGGTGGACTAGCTGGAGAGCAGTACTTC
.	TRBV4-2	15	few	TRBJ1-5	CASSRGTRENQPQHF	TGTGCCAGCAGCCGGGGGACACGAGAAAATCAGCCCCAGCATTTT
.	TRBV5-1	14	many	TRBJ1-2	CASSLAPELYGYTF	TGCGCCAGCAGCTTGGCTCCAGAGCTTTATGGCTACACCTTC
.	TRBV11-3	15	.	TRBJ2-1	CASSTRTAFYNEQFF	TGTGCCAGCAGCACAAGGACGGCATTCTACAATGAGCAGTTCTTC
.	TRBV9	13	many	TRBJ2-7	CASSLGHSYEQYF	TGTGCCAGCAGCCTAGGACACAGCTACGAGCAGTACTTC
.	TRBV2	12	few	TRBJ2-5	CASGGNQETQYF	TGTGCCAGCGGCGGTAACCAAGAGACCCAGTACTTC
TRBD2	TRBV2	15	.	TRBJ2-1	CASSNPGTSGSSNFF	TGTGCCAGCAGTAACCCGGGGACTAGCGGGAGTTCAAACTTCTTC
.	TRBV30	13	.	TRBJ1-6	CAWSVGDDSPLHF	TGTGCCTGGAGTGTGGGCGATGATTCACCCCTCCACTTT
TRBD2	TRBV6-1	15	.	TRBJ2-1	CASRGAGASYNEQFF	TGTGCCAGCAGAGGAGCGGGAGCCTCCTACAATGAGCAGTTCTTC
TRBD1	TRBV19	12	.	TRBJ1-2	CASRTGTYGYTF	TGTGCCAGCAGGACAGGGACCTACGGCTACACCTTC
.	TRBV7-9	15	many	TRBJ2-5	CASSLPERGQETQYF	TGTGCCAGCAGCCTCCCGGAAAGAGGGCAAGAGACCCAGTACTTC
TRBD1	TRBV9	16	few	TRBJ2-7	CASSVGTGASSYEQYF	TGTGCCAGCAGCGTGGGGACAGGGGCGAGCTCCTACGAGCAGTACTTC
.	TRBV6-6	15	.	TRBJ2-5	CASSYRTGGQETQYF	TGTGCCAGCAGTTACCGAACCGGAGGTCAAGAGACCCAGTACTTC
.	TRBV18	16	.	TRBJ1-1	CASSPYITGANTEAFF	TGTGCCAGCTCACCCTACATAACAGGAGCGAACACTGAAGCTTTCTTT
.	TRBV6-1	11	.	TRBJ2-1	CASSFSSEQFF	TGTGCCAGCAGTTTCTCCTCTGAGCAGTTCTTC
.	TRBV15	16	many	TRBJ1-5	CATSRDRGGANQPQHF	TGTGCCACCAGCAGAGATAGAGGGGGGGCAAATCAGCCCCAGCATTTT
.	TRBV7-2	12	.	TRBJ1-5	CASSLDGQPQHF	TGTGCCAGCAGCTTAGATGGTCAGCCCCAGCATTTT
.	TRBV5-1	14	.	TRBJ2-1	CASSLQYNYNEQFF	TGCGCCAGCAGCTTGCAATATAACTACAATGAGCAGTTCTTC
TRBD2	TRBV30	14	.	TRBJ2-7	CAWSWGGSSYEQYF	TGTGCCTGGAGTTGGGGCGGGAGTAGCTACGAGCAGTACTTC
.	TRBV7-2	14	.	TRBJ2-7	CASSLAVSSYEQYF	TGTGCCAGCAGCTTAGCGGTCAGCTCCTACGAGCAGTACTTC
.	TRBV30	14	few	TRBJ1-5	CAWNQANSNQPQHF	TGTGCCTGGAACCAGGCAAATAGCAATCAGCCCCAGCATTTT
TRBD2	TRBV27	15	.	TRBJ2-3	CASSLLASGRRAQYF	TGTGCCAGCAGTTTACTGGCTAGCGGGAGGAGGGCGCAGTATTTT
.	TRBV7-2	14	.	TRBJ2-1	CASSYGGGSNEQFF	TGTGCCAGCTCCTACGGGGGAGGTAGTAATGAGCAGTTCTTC
.	TRBV30	12	.	TRBJ2-5	CATYRTSETQYF	TGTGCCACCTACCGGACGTCGGAGACCCAGTACTTC
TRBD1	TRBV10-3	15	.	TRBJ1-5	CAISDHTGVNQPQHF	TGTGCCATCAGTGATCACACAGGGGTAAATCAGCCCCAGCATTTT
.	TRBV29-1	12	few	TRBJ1-2	CSVEGRGYGYTF	TGCAGCGTTGAGGGCAGGGGCTATGGCTACACCTTC
.	TRBV25-1	15	few	TRBJ2-3	CASSPWTGLTDTQYF	TGTGCCAGCTCCCCTTGGACGGGATTAACAGATACGCAGTATTTT
.	TRBV29-1	12	.	TRBJ1-5	CSVGTVGEPQHF	TGCAGCGTTGGGACCGTTGGGGAGCCCCAGCATTTT
TRBD1	TRBV15	15	.	TRBJ1-3	CATSREAGGGNTIYF	TGTGCCACCAGCAGAGAAGCAGGGGGTGGAAACACCATATATTTT